The 25 T cell receptor beta chains presented below share a single source sample, sequenced in a study of naive and memory T cell subsets. An oligonucleotide containing a UMI was ligated to the 3' end of TCR cDNA. Amplification of ligated cDNA took four PCR rounds with SP2 and nested alpha and beta constant primers. In TCRdb, the 5' RACE reads were re-called with MiXCR into one record per CDR3 protein. The data hold around 48,000 distinct CDR3 sequences, with 4% to 5% observed a single time. The origin of the receptors is a female donor in good health.

In its sample, this clonotype was seen many times. The rearrangement links TRBV29-1 to TRBJ1-1; tentatively, D is TRBD1 (6 bases). Trimming cost V 5 bases and J 0 bases, with 7 bases left between them. Germline loops: CDR1 SQVTM, CDR2 ANQGSEA. CDR3 length: 12 amino acids. CDR3: CSVHRVNTEAFF. CDR3 in DNA: TGCAGCGTTCACAGGGTGAACACTGAAGCTTTCTTT.

This clonotype was detected ten times or more. The chain employs TRBV10-3 and TRBJ1-5, with 7 positions matching TRBD1. CDR3 length: 15 amino acids. Germline V CDR1 and CDR2: ENHRY, SYGVKD. The trim removed 6 bases at V and 5 bases at J, leaving 10 bases unmatched. CDR3 nucleotides: TGTGCCATCAGCCCCCGACAGGGAGGGGATCAGCCCCAGCATTTT. Its translation is CAISPRQGGDQPQHF.

This clonotype was seen at least ten times. This chain links TRBV29-1 with TRBJ2-7, with TRBD1 matching over 7 bases. V shed 5 bases and J 6 bases; nucleotides not matched to a gene: 13. This CDR3 has 14 amino acids. Germline lookup yields CDR1 SQVTM and CDR2 ANQGSEA. In DNA form, the CDR3 reads TGCAGCGTTAGATTGACAGGGAAGGGCGGCGAGCAGTACTTC. Protein sequence: CSVRLTGKGGEQYF.

This clonotype occurred many times. The genes are TRBV6-5 and TRBJ2-3; D gene uncertain. Trimming left V 6 bases short and J 2 bases short, with 15 bases between. Looked up from germline, CDR1 is MNHEY and CDR2 is SVGAGI. This CDR3 is 15 amino acids long. CDR3 DNA sequence: TGTGCCAGCAGCCAAAGACCACCTCTCACAGATACGCAGTATTTT. Protein: CASSQRPPLTDTQYF.

This clonotype was observed many times. The chain employs TRBV27 and TRBJ1-1, with a weak D call TRBD1 (5 bases). The ends were cut back, 7 bases at V and 4 bases at J, with 16 bases in the middle. Germline assignment: CDR1 MNHEY and CDR2 SMNVEV (reference sequence). There are 14 residues in the CDR3. CDR3 in DNA: TGTGCCAGCACCACTGGGTGGGGGAGCACTGAAGCTTTCTTT. Encoded protein: CASTTGWGSTEAFF.

This clonotype was recorded many times. The chain combines TRBV6-5 with TRBJ1-3; 8 bases map to TRBD1. The CDR3 consists of 15 residues. The junction had 3 bases not matched to a gene; V was cut back by 0 bases and J by 5 bases. Germline assignment: CDR1 MNHEY and CDR2 SVGAGI. The CDR3 loop reads CASSYSRDRRNTIYF. DNA for the CDR3: TGTGCCAGCAGTTACTCCCGGGACAGGAGAAACACCATATATTTT.

Ten or more counts support this clonotype. This chain connects TRBV27 to TRBJ1-1; D gene ambiguous. This CDR3 is built from 13 residues. Between the trimmed V and J ends, which lost 3 bases and 1 base, there was a span of 6 bases. Germline loops: CDR1 MNHEY, CDR2 SMNVEV (reference sequence). This CDR3 is CASSLVRNTEAFF. The CDR3 DNA follows: TGTGCCAGCAGTTTGGTCCGGAACACTGAAGCTTTCTTT.

This clonotype has a count of ten or more. The rearrangement links TRBV7-9 to TRBJ2-7; D may be TRBD2 (6 bases). The length of the CDR3 is 14 residues. The V end was cut by 3 bases, the J end by 6 bases, with 15 bases between. Germline CDR1 SEHNR, CDR2 FQNEAQ (reference sequence). As DNA, the CDR3 is TGTGCCAGCAGCTTGAACGGGAGAAATAGCGAGCAGTACTTC. This gives the protein CASSLNGRNSEQYF. The whole variable domain, remainder taken from reference TRBV7-9 and TRBJ2-7, is DTGVSQNPRHKITKRGQNVTFRCDPISEHNRLYWYRQTLGQGPEFLTYFQNEAQLEKSRLLSDRFSAERPKGSFSTLEIQRTEQGDSAMYLCASSLNGRNSEQYFGPGTRLTVT.

Ten or more counts support this clonotype. This chain joins TRBV28 and TRBJ2-5, with D possibly being TRBD1 or TRBD2 (6 bases each). The V and J ends lost 2 bases and 6 bases respectively, with 10 bases between them. The CDR3 loop spans 13 amino acids. Germline V gene data show CDR1 as MDHEN and CDR2 as SYDVKM. CDR3 in DNA: TGTGCCAGCAGTTTACCGGGGGCCAAGACCCAGTACTTC. Translated, it gives CASSLPGAKTQYF.

This clonotype has a handful of counts. V and J are TRBV28 and TRBJ1-2, with a tentative D call TRBD1 (5 bases). CDR3 length: 10 amino acids. Deletions cut 8 bases from V and 9 bases from J, with 10 bases between. CDR1 is MDHEN and CDR2 is SYDVKM in the germline V gene. The CDR3 DNA sequence: TGTGCCAGCGGCGGGACTCGCTACACCTTC. This codes for CASGGTRYTF.

This clonotype was seen at least ten times. The rearrangement links TRBV5-6 to TRBJ2-3; D tentatively fits TRBD1 or TRBD2 (5 bases each). This CDR3 has 13 amino acids. Looked up from germline, CDR1 is SGHDT and CDR2 is YYEEEE. V dropped 4 bases and J dropped 5 bases, with 11 bases sitting between them. CDR3 in amino acids: CASSGGYKDTQYF. DNA of the CDR3: TGTGCCAGCAGCGGGGGATACAAAGATACGCAGTATTTT.

This clonotype was observed at least ten times. V is TRBV6-2 or TRBV6-3 and J is TRBJ2-7; 8 bases map to TRBD1. The J segment lost 9 bases and the V segment lost 5 bases, leaving 15 bases of the junction unmatched. Per germline, CDR1 MNHEY and CDR2 SVGEGT. The CDR3 contains 15 residues. The CDR3 sequence is CASSPEDRALRGQYF. Written as DNA, the CDR3 is TGTGCCAGCAGTCCCGAGGACAGGGCGCTACGGGGGCAGTACTTC.

This clonotype has at least ten counts. The chain recombines TRBV6-1 with TRBJ2-6, with 7 bases fitting TRBD1. The CDR3 sequence is 18 residues long. J was trimmed by 0 bases and V by 8 bases; bases with no gene match: 13. The germline gives CDR1 MNHNS, CDR2 SASEGT. The CDR3, as DNA: TGTGCCAGCTCTGGTTCAGGGGGTAAATTCTCTGGGGCCAACGTCCTGACTTTC. This gives the protein CASSGSGGKFSGANVLTF.

In its sample, this clonotype was seen many times. The chain is built from TRBV12-3 or TRBV12-4 and TRBJ1-1; D unresolved. Deletions cut 6 bases from V and 0 bases from J, with 5 bases between. This CDR3 has 12 residues. CDR3 sequence: CASRYVNTEAFF. CDR3 in DNA: TGTGCCAGCAGATACGTGAACACTGAAGCTTTCTTT.

This clonotype was counted between two and nine times. The rearrangement links TRBV19 to TRBJ1-1, with D uncertain. Trimming stripped 3 bases from V and 5 bases from J, with 10 bases between. Germline V gene data show CDR1 as LNHDA and CDR2 as SQIVND (reference sequence). The CDR3 loop spans 13 amino acids. This CDR3 is CASSMLGRTEAFF. The CDR3 DNA sequence: TGTGCCAGTAGTATGCTGGGTAGAACTGAAGCTTTCTTT.

This clonotype was seen ten or more times. The chain uses TRBV10-3 and TRBJ1-1, with 11 bases lining up with TRBD1. The V gene end was trimmed by 0 bases and the J gene end by 10 bases; junction bases not matched to a gene: 10. Germline assignment: CDR1 ENHRY and CDR2 SYGVKD. The CDR3 is made up of 16 amino acids. The CDR3 here is CAISESLPRTGGGAFF. DNA of the CDR3: TGTGCCATCAGTGAGTCTCTGCCACGGACAGGGGGCGGAGCTTTCTTT.

Many counts were recorded for this clonotype. The V call is TRBV4-1, the J call TRBJ1-5; weak D call: TRBD1 (6 bases). The CDR3 loop spans 15 amino acids. Trimming removed 2 bases from V and 4 bases from J, with 12 bases in between. The germline V gene encodes CDR1 MGHRA and CDR2 YSYEKL. The CDR3 DNA follows: TGCGCCAGCAGCCAACCTGAAAGGGGGAATCAGCCCCAGCATTTT. Translating gives CASSQPERGNQPQHF.

This clonotype was picked up many times. DNA of the CDR3: TGTGCCAGTAGTCCCCGGGGGGGGCAATCCTACAATGAGCAGTTCTTC. Its protein is CASSPRGGQSYNEQFF. The chain recombines TRBV19 with TRBJ2-1, with 8 bases identical to TRBD2. This CDR3 contains 16 residues. The germline CDR1 and CDR2 sequences are LNHDA and SQIVND (reference sequence). V gave up 5 bases and J gave up 1 base; unmatched junction bases: 7.

There are many counts of this clonotype. V is TRBV9 and J is TRBJ1-1; D ambiguous. With 2 bases removed from V and 2 bases from J, the gap between germline ends came to 7 bases. Germline V gene lookup returns CDR1 SGDLS and CDR2 YYNGEE. The CDR3 consists of 13 residues. CDR3 nucleotides: TGTGCCAGCAGCGTGACGAGAAACACTGAAGCTTTCTTT. Translating it yields CASSVTRNTEAFF.

This clonotype was seen ten or more times. The chain has TRBV7-2 and TRBJ2-3; D may be TRBD2 (5 bases). The ends were cut back, 2 bases at V and 10 bases at J, with 22 bases in the middle. CDR1 is SGHTA, CDR2 FQGNSA, per germline. This CDR3 has 16 amino acids. The CDR3 DNA follows: TGTGCCAGCAGCTTATTCGGAGCGGCTATCGAGGCGGCGCAGTATTTT. It encodes CASSLFGAAIEAAQYF.

In its sample, this clonotype was seen many times. The chain combines TRBV7-2 with TRBJ2-3; D remains ambiguous. Trimming removed 1 base at V and 5 bases at J, with 4 bases between. This CDR3 is built from 12 residues. The germline V gene encodes CDR1 SGHTA and CDR2 FQGNSA. The CDR3 coding sequence is TGTGCCAGCAGCTTAGTCGTAGATACGCAGTATTTT. Protein sequence: CASSLVVDTQYF.

Ten or more counts support this clonotype. This chain joins TRBV7-2 and TRBJ2-1; D gene unclear. The CDR3 spans 12 residues. Trimming took 6 bases from V and 8 from J, leaving 11 bases between them. Germline V gives CDR1 SGHTA, CDR2 FQGNSA. The CDR3 reads CASSSVADEQFF. In nucleotides, the CDR3 is TGTGCCAGCAGTTCTGTCGCCGATGAGCAGTTCTTC.

There are many counts of this clonotype. The chain employs TRBV28 and TRBJ2-3; TRBD1 is a possible D gene (5 bases). This CDR3 is 14 amino acids long. Looked up from germline, CDR1 is MDHEN and CDR2 is SYDVKM. The V and J ends lost 6 bases and 4 bases respectively, with 14 bases between them. CDR3 loop: CASSGHAGPDTQYF. CDR3 nucleotides: TGTGCCAGCAGCGGACACGCCGGGCCAGATACGCAGTATTTT.

The sample holds many counts of this clonotype. This sequence joins TRBV5-4 and TRBJ2-7; D gene uncertain. CDR1 and CDR2 (germline): SGHNT, YYREEE (reference sequence). The CDR3 runs to 14 residues. The V and J ends lost 4 bases and 2 bases respectively, with 13 bases between them. Written as DNA, the CDR3 is TGTGCCAGCAGCGTGTCCGGGCCCCCCTACGAGCAGTACTTC. The encoded protein is CASSVSGPPYEQYF.

This clonotype has more than one count but fewer than ten. V gene TRBV28 combines with J gene TRBJ1-4; D is ambiguous. Trimming shortened V by 5 bases and J by 5 bases, and 9 bases separated the two germline ends. The CDR3 is 13 residues long. Germline V gene lookup returns CDR1 MDHEN and CDR2 SYDVKM. The CDR3 reads CASSPALNEKLFF. The DNA for the CDR3 is TGTGCCAGCAGTCCAGCCCTGAATGAAAAACTGTTTTTT.